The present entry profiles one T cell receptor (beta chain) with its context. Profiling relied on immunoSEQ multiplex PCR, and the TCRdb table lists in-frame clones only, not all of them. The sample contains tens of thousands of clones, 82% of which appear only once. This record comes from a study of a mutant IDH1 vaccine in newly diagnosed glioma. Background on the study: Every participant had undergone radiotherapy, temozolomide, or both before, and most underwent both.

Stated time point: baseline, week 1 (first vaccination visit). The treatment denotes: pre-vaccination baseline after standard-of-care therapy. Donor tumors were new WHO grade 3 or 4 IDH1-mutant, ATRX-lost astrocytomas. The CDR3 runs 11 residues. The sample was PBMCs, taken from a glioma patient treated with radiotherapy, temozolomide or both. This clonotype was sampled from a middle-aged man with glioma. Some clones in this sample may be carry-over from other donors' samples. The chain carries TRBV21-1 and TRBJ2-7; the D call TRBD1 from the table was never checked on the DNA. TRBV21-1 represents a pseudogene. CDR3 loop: CPNRVVYEQYF. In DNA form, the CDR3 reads TGTCCAAACAGGGTTGTCTACGAGCAGTACTTC.